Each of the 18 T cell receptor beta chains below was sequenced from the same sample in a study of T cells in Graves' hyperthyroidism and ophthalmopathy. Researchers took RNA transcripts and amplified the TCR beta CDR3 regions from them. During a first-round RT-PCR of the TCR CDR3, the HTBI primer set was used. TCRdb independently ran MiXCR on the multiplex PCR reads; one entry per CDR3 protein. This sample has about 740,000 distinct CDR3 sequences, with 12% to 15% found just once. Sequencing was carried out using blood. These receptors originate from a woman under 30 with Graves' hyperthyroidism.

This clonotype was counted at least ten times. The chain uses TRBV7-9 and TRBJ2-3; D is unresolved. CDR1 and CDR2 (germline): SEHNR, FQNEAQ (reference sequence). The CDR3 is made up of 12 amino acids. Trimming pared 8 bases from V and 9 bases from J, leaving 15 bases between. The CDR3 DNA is TGTGCCAGCGGTAGTGCTCTTCGAACGCAGTATTTT. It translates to CASGSALRTQYF.

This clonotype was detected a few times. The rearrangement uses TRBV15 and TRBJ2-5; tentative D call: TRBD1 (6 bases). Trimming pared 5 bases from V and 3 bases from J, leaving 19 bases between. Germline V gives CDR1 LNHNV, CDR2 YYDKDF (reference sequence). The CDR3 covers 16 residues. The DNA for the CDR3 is TGTGCCACCAGCGGGTGGACAGCCCAAGGGGAAGAGACCCAGTACTTC. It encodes CATSGWTAQGEETQYF.

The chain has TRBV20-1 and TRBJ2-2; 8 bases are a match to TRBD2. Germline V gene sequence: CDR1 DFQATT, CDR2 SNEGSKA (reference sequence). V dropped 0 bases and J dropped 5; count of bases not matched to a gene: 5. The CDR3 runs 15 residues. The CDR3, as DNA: TGCAGTGCTAGAGAAGGCGGGAGGAGGACCGGGGAGCTGTTTTTT. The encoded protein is CSAREGGRRTGELFF.

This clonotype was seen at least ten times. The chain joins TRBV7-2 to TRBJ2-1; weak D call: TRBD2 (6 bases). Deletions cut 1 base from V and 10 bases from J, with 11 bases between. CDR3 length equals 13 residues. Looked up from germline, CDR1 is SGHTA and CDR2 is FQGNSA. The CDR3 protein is CASSLETGLEQFF. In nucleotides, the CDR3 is TGTGCCAGCAGCTTAGAGACCGGACTAGAGCAGTTCTTC.

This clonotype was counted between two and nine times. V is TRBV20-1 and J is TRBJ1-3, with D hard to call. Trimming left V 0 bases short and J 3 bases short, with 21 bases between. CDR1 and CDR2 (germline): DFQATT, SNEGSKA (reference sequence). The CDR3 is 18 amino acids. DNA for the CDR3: TGCAGTGCTAGAGATCATGGGCCCTCCCGCTTCGATGGAAACACCATATATTTT. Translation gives CSARDHGPSRFDGNTIYF.

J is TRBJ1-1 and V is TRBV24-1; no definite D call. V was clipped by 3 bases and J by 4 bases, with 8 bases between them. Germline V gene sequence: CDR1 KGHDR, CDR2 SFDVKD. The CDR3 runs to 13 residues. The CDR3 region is CATSDPPSTEAFF. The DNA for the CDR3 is TGTGCCACCAGTGATCCGCCGTCCACTGAAGCTTTCTTT.

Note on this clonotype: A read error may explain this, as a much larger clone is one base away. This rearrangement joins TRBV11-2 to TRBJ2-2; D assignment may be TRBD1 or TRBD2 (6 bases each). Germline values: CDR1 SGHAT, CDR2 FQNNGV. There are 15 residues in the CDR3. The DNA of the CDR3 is TGTGCCAGCAGCTTACGACAGGAAAACACCGGGGGGCTGTTTTTT. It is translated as CASSLRQENTGGLFF.

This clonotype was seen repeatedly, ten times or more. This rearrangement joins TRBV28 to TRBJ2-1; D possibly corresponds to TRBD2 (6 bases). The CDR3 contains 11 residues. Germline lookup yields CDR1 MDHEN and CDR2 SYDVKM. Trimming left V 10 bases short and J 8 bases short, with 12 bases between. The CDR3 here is CATGSPHEQFF. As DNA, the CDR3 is TGTGCCACCGGGAGTCCCCATGAGCAGTTCTTC.

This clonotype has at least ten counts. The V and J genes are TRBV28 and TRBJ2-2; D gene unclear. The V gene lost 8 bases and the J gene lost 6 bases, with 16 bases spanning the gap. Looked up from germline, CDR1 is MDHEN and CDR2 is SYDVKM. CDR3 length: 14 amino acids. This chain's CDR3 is CASYGGVKAGELFF. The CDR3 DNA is TGTGCCAGCTATGGTGGCGTTAAGGCCGGGGAGCTGTTTTTT.

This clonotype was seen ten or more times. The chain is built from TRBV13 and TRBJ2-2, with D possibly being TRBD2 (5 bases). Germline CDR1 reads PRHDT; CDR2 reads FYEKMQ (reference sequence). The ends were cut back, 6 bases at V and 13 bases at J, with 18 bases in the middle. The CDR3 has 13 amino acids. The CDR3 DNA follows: TGTGCCAGCAGAGAGGGAGCGCTAGGTGGGCTGTTTTTT. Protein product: CASREGALGGLFF.

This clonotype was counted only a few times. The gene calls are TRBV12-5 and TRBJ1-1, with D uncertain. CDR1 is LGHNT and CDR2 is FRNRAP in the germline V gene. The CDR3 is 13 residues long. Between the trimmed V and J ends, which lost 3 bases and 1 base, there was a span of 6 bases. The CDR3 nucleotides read TGTGCTAGTGGTTTAAGGGAGAACACTGAAGCTTTCTTT. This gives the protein CASGLRENTEAFF.

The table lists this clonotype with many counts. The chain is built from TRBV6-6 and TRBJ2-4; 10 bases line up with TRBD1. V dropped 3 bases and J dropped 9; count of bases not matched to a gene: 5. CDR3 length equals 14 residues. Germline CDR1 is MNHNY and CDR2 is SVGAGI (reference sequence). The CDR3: CASSYSTGGGIQYF. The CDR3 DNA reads TGTGCCAGCAGTTATTCGACAGGGGGCGGCATTCAGTACTTC.

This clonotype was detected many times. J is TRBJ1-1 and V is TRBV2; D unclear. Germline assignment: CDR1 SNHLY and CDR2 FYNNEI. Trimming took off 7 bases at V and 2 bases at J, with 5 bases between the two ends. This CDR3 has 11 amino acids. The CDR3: CASTSNTEAFF. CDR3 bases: TGTGCCAGCACTTCAAACACTGAAGCTTTCTTT.

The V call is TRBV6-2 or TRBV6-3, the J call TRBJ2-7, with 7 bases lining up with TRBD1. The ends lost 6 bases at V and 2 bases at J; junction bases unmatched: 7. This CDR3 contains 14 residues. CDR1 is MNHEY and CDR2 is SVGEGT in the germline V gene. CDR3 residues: CASRRQGSTYEQYF. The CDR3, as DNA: TGTGCCAGCAGGAGACAGGGATCCACCTACGAGCAGTACTTC.

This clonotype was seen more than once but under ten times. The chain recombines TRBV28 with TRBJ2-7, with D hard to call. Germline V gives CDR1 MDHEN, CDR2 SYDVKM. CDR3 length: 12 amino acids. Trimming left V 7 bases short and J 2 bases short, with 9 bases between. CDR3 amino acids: CASTRETYEQYF. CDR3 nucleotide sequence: TGTGCCAGCACCCGAGAAACCTACGAGCAGTACTTC.

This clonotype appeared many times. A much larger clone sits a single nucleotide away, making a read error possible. The CDR3 region has the DNA TGTGCCAGCAGCTTAGGGCAGGGTTCCCACGAGCAGTACTTC. Translation gives CASSLGQGSHEQYF. V gene TRBV7-9 combines with J gene TRBJ2-7; possibly TRBD1 for D (5 bases). The germline V gene encodes CDR1 SEHNR and CDR2 FQNEAQ (reference sequence). The CDR3 covers 14 residues. V lost 1 base and J 5 bases, leaving 12 bases between the germline ends.

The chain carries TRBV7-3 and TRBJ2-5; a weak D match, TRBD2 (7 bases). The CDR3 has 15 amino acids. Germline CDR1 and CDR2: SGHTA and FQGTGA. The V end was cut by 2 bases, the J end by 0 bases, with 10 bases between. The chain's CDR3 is CASSLGGGHQETQYF. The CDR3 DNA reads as TGTGCCAGCAGCTTAGGGGGGGGGCACCAAGAGACCCAGTACTTC.

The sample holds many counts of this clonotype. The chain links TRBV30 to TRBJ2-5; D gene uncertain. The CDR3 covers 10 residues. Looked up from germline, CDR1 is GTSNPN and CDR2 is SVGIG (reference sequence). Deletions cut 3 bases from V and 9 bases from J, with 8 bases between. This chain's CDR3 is CAWSAESQYF. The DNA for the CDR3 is TGTGCCTGGAGCGCGGAGTCCCAGTACTTC.